Below, 4 T cell receptor beta chains from the same sample are listed, as sequenced in a study of T cell responses to AZD1222 COVID-19 vaccine. Profiled with immunoSEQ multiplex PCR; TCRdb holds only in-frame clones, not every one. In the table there are 200,000 to 250,000 clones, 90% to 95% of which are singletons. This sample comprised peripheral blood, obtained 28 days after the second dose of the MenACWY control vaccine. These receptors all come from an adult who received the MenACWY meningococcal vaccine as a control.

The chain carries TRBV18 and TRBJ1-6; D is perhaps TRBD1 (5 bases). The CDR3 loop spans 17 amino acids. V lost 2 bases, J lost 7 bases, and 18 bases lay in between. Germline lookup yields CDR1 KGHSH and CDR2 LQKENI. The CDR3: CASSPINPGMGNSPLHF. The CDR3 DNA follows: TGTGCCAGCTCACCAATTAATCCAGGGATGGGGAATTCACCCCTCCACTTT.

This chain uses TRBV11-2 with TRBJ2-7; D possibly uses TRBD1 or TRBD2 (5 bases each). This CDR3 contains 14 residues. V was cut by 5 bases and J by 1 base, with 12 bases left in between. Germline V gives CDR1 SGHAT, CDR2 FQNNGV. Here the CDR3 DNA reads TGTGCCAGCAGCACACAGGACTTGTCCTACGAGCAGTACTTC. Translation: CASSTQDLSYEQYF.

V and J are TRBV30 and TRBJ2-5, with D tentatively TRBD2 (5 bases). Trimming stripped 4 bases from V and 5 bases from J, with 11 bases between. The CDR3 has 12 amino acids. CDR1 GTSNPN and CDR2 SVGIG come from the germline V gene (reference sequence). The CDR3 loop reads CAWTGLRETQYF. The CDR3 DNA reads as TGTGCCTGGACAGGACTTAGGGAGACCCAGTACTTC.

The chain couples TRBV4-2 to TRBJ2-6; 10 bases are shared with TRBD1. There are 21 residues in the CDR3. With 2 bases clipped from V and 0 bases from J, the junction kept 13 bases outside the gene matches. Germline V lookup: CDR1 LGHNA, CDR2 YNFKEQ. CDR3 sequence reads: CASSQRGQGTSGGSGANVLTF. The CDR3 nucleotides are TGTGCCAGCAGCCAACGGGGACAGGGGACGTCCGGTGGCTCTGGGGCCAACGTCCTGACTTTC.